The source of this T cell receptor beta chain is a study of cytomegalovirus exposure and HLA in healthy donors. Study results and limitations: Many donors carried some public TCRs, although rarity characterized most TCR sequences.

About this clone itself: Antigen unknown.

PCR was performed using 60 Vbeta and 13 Jbeta primers. Sequencing was performed with immunoSEQ multiplex PCR; in TCRdb, only in-frame clones are kept and a portion is missing. Among 98,000 or so clones listed, around 77% were seen once. Germline CDR1 is SGHTA and CDR2 is FQGNSA. The CDR3 runs to 15 residues. V trimming: 3 bases; J trimming: 4 bases; junction bases outside the gene matches: 5. The receptor was derived from a female donor in good health and CMV-seronegative. The chain has TRBV7-2 and TRBJ2-2, with 7 bases that match TRBD2. The sample consisted of PBMCs. The CDR3: CASSLGGTTTGELFF. The CDR3 nucleotides are TGTGCCAGCAGCTTGGGCGGGACTACCACCGGGGAGCTGTTTTTT.